The entry below describes one TCR beta chain. The antigen remains undetermined. CDR1 is SNHLY and CDR2 is FYNNEI in the germline V gene. The CDR3 is 15 residues long. Trimming at V came to 4 bases and at J to 1 base, leaving 3 bases not matched to a gene. The sample belongs to a study of cytomegalovirus exposure and HLA in healthy donors. This table comes from immunoSEQ multiplex PCR, and its TCRdb copy is limited to in-frame clones, with some not included. The sample contains about 170,000 clones, over 85% of which appear only once. Regarding the study as a whole: Three of the chains that were CMV-associated were confirmed in vitro to be specific for CMV antigens.

This receptor was taken from a woman aged 18-30 years in good health and CMV-seropositive. The source material was PBMCs. The chain combines TRBV2 with TRBJ2-1, with 8 bases matching TRBD2. CDR3 DNA sequence: TGTGCCAGCAGTGTTCGGGAGGGGTCCTACAATGAGCAGTTCTTC. It codes for CASSVREGSYNEQFF.